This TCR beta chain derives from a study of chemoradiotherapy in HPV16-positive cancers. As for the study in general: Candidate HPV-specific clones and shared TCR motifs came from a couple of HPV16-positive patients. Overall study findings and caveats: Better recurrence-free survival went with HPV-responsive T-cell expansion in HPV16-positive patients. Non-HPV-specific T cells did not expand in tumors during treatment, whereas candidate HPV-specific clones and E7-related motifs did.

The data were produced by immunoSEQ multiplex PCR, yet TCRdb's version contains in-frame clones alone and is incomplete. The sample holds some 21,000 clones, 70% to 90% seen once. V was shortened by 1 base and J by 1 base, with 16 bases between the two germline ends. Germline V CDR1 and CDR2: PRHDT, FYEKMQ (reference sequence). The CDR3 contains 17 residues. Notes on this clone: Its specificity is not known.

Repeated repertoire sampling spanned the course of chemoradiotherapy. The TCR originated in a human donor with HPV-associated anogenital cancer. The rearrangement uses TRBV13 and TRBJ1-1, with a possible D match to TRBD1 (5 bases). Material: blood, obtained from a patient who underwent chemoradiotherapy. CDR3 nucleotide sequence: TGTGCCAGCAGCTTAGATGGCAGGGAGGTGAGGAACACTGAAGCTTTCTTT. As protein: CASSLDGREVRNTEAFF.